The 16 T cell receptor beta chains below come from one sample, sequenced in a study of shared clonotypes between healthy human individuals (dated by TCRdb to 2018 to 2020). Libraries were constructed by the immunoSEQ multiplex PCR assay. The table was pulled from immuneACCESS by TCRdb, which kept in-frame rearrangements only. Such tables lose some clones; where checked, under half of the loss comes from unresolved V genes, and the rest has no known cause. Recorded for this sample are 950,000 to 1,100,000 clones; around 74% of them occurred a single time. The top ten clones comprise about 1.4% of the sample. Sequencing was done on a sample of memory CD4+ T cells sorted from blood. Sample cell subset or site, as interpreted from the label and publication: CD45RA-negative fraction. The receptors here all came from a man aged 18 to 29 in good health.

The CDR3, as DNA: TGTGCCAGCAGCCGTGACCCCAACGGCTACAATGAGCAGTTCTTC. The encoded protein is CASSRDPNGYNEQFF. This chain joins TRBV11-3 and TRBJ2-1; D gene uncertain. Germline V gene lookup returns CDR1 SGHNT and CDR2 YENEEA. With 5 bases removed from V and 3 bases from J, the gap between germline ends came to 14 bases. This CDR3 comprises 15 residues. Full variable domain (remainder filled in from reference TRBV11-3 and TRBJ2-1): EAGVVQSPRYKIIEKKQPVAFWCNPISGHNTLYWYLQNLGQGPELLIRYENEEAVDDSQLPKDRFSAERLKGVDSTLKIQPAELGDSAVYLCASSRDPNGYNEQFFGPGTRLTVL.

The rearrangement joins TRBV12-5 to TRBJ2-3, with TRBD2 identical over 8 bases. V gave up 5 bases and J gave up 5 bases; unmatched junction bases: 3. The CDR3 contains 13 residues. Germline CDR1 and CDR2: LGHNT and FRNRAP. DNA of the CDR3: TGTGCTAGTGGTCCGAGCGGGGGAGATACGCAGTATTTT. It encodes CASGPSGGDTQYF.

This rearrangement joins TRBV28 to TRBJ1-2, with unresolved D. The CDR3 contains 12 residues. With 7 bases removed from V and 6 bases from J, the gap between germline ends came to 12 bases. Germline values: CDR1 MDHEN, CDR2 SYDVKM. Here the CDR3 reads CASMTLTDGYTF. The CDR3 DNA reads as TGTGCCAGCATGACCCTGACGGATGGCTACACCTTC.

This chain joins TRBV5-1 and TRBJ2-7; 7 positions match TRBD1. This CDR3 contains 14 residues. Germline V gene sequence: CDR1 SGHRS, CDR2 YFSETQ. The V and J ends lost 0 bases and 3 bases, in that order; junction bases with no gene match: 3. The CDR3 sequence: CASSLGQGHYEQYF. Here the CDR3 DNA reads TGCGCCAGCAGCTTGGGACAGGGACACTACGAGCAGTACTTC.

This clone showed up just a few times. This chain uses TRBV5-4 with TRBJ2-3; the D gene is possibly TRBD2 (6 bases). V was pared by 2 bases and J by 1 base, with 8 bases between. Germline lookup yields CDR1 SGHNT and CDR2 YYREEE (reference sequence). The length of the CDR3 is 14 residues. CDR3 coding DNA: TGTGCCAGCAGCTTCGAGCGGGGCACAGATACGCAGTATTTT. The encoded protein is CASSFERGTDTQYF.

The chain has TRBV5-1 and TRBJ1-2; unclear D gene. CDR3 size: 14 residues. V lost 1 base and J lost 2, with 9 bases in between. Germline loops: CDR1 SGHRS, CDR2 YFSETQ. CDR3: CASSLSPGNYGYTF. The CDR3 region has the DNA TGCGCCAGCAGCTTGTCTCCGGGGAACTATGGCTACACCTTC.

Only a few counts were recorded for this clone. CDR3 sequence (DNA): TGTGCCAGCAGTGTTGAACGTGAAGCTTTCTTT. Amino acids: CASSVEREAFF. This chain connects TRBV2 to TRBJ1-1; D gene uncertain. This CDR3 comprises 11 residues. Germline-derived CDR1 and CDR2 are SNHLY and FYNNEI. Trimming left V 4 bases short and J 7 bases short, with 7 bases between.

A single count supports this clone. This rearrangement joins TRBV11-2 to TRBJ2-5, with TRBD2 identical over 7 bases. The CDR3 is made up of 12 amino acids. The germline V gene has CDR1 SGHAT and CDR2 FQNNGV. Trimming at V came to 7 bases and at J to 4 bases, leaving 3 bases not matched to a gene. CDR3 in DNA: TGTGCCAGCACCCCGGGGGGAGAGACCCAGTACTTC. Protein product: CASTPGGETQYF.

This chain joins TRBV27 and TRBJ2-6, with D maybe TRBD2 (7 bases). This CDR3 comprises 20 residues. The germline CDR1 and CDR2 sequences are MNHEY and SMNVEV (reference sequence). Trimming removed 7 bases from V and 1 base from J, with 26 bases in between. The CDR3 coding sequence is TGTGCCAGCACCCGTCGCCCACGGGGGGCGCCAGGGTCTGGGGCCAACGTCCTGACTTTC. The encoded protein is CASTRRPRGAPGSGANVLTF.

The rearrangement links TRBV4-3 to TRBJ2-1, with 9 bases fitting TRBD2. The CDR3 is made up of 18 amino acids. The V segment lost 0 bases and the J segment 2 bases; nucleotides outside the gene matches: 8. The germline gives CDR1 LGHNA, CDR2 YSLEER. CDR3 amino acids: CASSQDLPRLAAYNEQFF. CDR3 in DNA: TGCGCCAGCAGCCAAGACCTTCCCAGACTAGCGGCCTACAATGAGCAGTTCTTC.

V gene TRBV10-3 combines with J gene TRBJ1-2; TRBD1 is a possible D gene (6 bases). Germline V gene lookup returns CDR1 ENHRY and CDR2 SYGVKD. The V and J ends lost 6 bases and 4 bases respectively, with 18 bases between them. The CDR3 extends over 15 amino acids. The CDR3 nucleotides read TGTGCCATCAGCTACCTTTTGGGACAAGCCTATGGCTACACCTTC. Protein product: CAISYLLGQAYGYTF.

The CDR3 protein is CATSRTSGKETQYF. Written as DNA, the CDR3 is TGCGCCACCAGTAGGACTAGCGGAAAAGAGACCCAGTACTTC. The chain employs TRBV5-1 and TRBJ2-5; 10 positions agree with TRBD2. CDR1 and CDR2 (germline): SGHRS, YFSETQ. This CDR3 is built from 14 residues. J lost 3 bases, V lost 9 bases, and 8 bases had no gene match.

The V and J genes are TRBV7-8 and TRBJ2-5; D is perhaps TRBD1 or TRBD2 (5 bases each). The V gene's germline CDR1 is SGHVS and CDR2 FQNEAQ. V was shortened by 0 bases and J by 4 bases, with 12 bases between the two germline ends. The CDR3 spans 15 residues. CDR3 amino acids: CASSLAPGPGETQYF. The CDR3 bases are TGTGCCAGCAGCTTAGCGCCGGGGCCTGGAGAGACCCAGTACTTC.

The chain employs TRBV6-5 and TRBJ2-7; 9 nucleotides agree with TRBD1. CDR3 length equals 15 residues. Per germline, CDR1 MNHEY and CDR2 SVGAGI. J was trimmed by 2 bases and V by 6 bases; bases with no gene match: 8. CDR3: CASRPGTGSPYEQYF. The CDR3 coding sequence is TGTGCCAGCAGGCCCGGGACAGGGTCCCCCTACGAGCAGTACTTC.

V is TRBV19 and J is TRBJ1-5; the D gene is possibly TRBD1 (5 bases). This CDR3 is built from 13 residues. V was clipped by 8 bases and J by 4 bases, with 12 bases between them. Per the germline V gene, CDR1 is LNHDA and CDR2 is SQIVND (reference sequence). This chain's CDR3 is CASSPTDNQPQHF. The CDR3 DNA follows: TGTGCCAGTTCCCCGACAGATAATCAGCCCCAGCATTTT.

The CDR3 bases are TGCGCCAGCCGACTAGCGGGGTCCCTCACAGATACGCAGTATTTT. It specifies CASRLAGSLTDTQYF. V and J are TRBV5-1 and TRBJ2-3, with 11 bases fitting TRBD2. Germline V gives CDR1 SGHRS, CDR2 YFSETQ. The CDR3 consists of 15 residues. V trimming: 7 bases; J trimming: 2 bases; junction bases outside the gene matches: 6. The whole variable domain, remainder taken from reference TRBV5-1 and TRBJ2-3, is KAGVTQTPRYLIKTRGQQVTLSCSPISGHRSVSWYQQTPGQGLQFLFEYFSETQRNKGNFPGRFSGRQFSNSRSEMNVSTLELGDSALYLCASRLAGSLTDTQYFGPGTRLTVL.